This TCR beta chain is drawn from a study of cytomegalovirus exposure and HLA in healthy donors. About the research overall: Genotyping showed 81% of 398 donors falling in the Caucasian-associated ancestry cluster. Notes on the study in general: One later analysis reportedly identified an Asian-associated ancestry cluster that showed fewer N-insertions than the approximately 700-donor mean.

Researchers ran the PCR with 60 Vbeta and 13 Jbeta primers. Sequencing used immunoSEQ multiplex PCR; TCRdb keeps in-frame clones, though not all of them. This table has 110,000 to 150,000 clones, 80% to 85% appearing once. Concerning this clone: What it binds is unknown.

Input material: PBMCs. The sequence was collected from a female donor in good health and CMV-seronegative.

CDR3 protein: CASSTGDGPYNEQFF. The CDR3 coding sequence is TGTGCCAGCTCAACAGGGGACGGACCCTACAATGAGCAGTTCTTC. The V gene is TRBV18, the J gene TRBJ2-1, with 7 nucleotides matching TRBD1. CDR3 length: 15 amino acids. Germline assignment: CDR1 KGHSH and CDR2 LQKENI. Trimming removed 5 bases from V and 2 bases from J; junction bases left unmatched: 6.